These 21 T cell receptor beta chains were sequenced from one sample in a study of cytomegalovirus exposure and HLA in healthy donors. Primers included in the PCR were 60 Vbeta and 13 Jbeta primers. Assay used: immunoSEQ multiplex PCR; TCRdb lists only in-frame clones, some missing. The sample contains 90,000 to 100,000 clones, around 77% of which appear only once. The specimen sequenced was PBMCs. These receptors all come from a woman aged 55-75 years in good health and CMV-seropositive.

The chain couples TRBV28 to TRBJ2-3; the D gene is possibly TRBD1 (6 bases). The ends were cut back, 8 bases at V and 6 bases at J, with 15 bases in the middle. CDR3 size: 13 residues. Germline V gene lookup returns CDR1 MDHEN and CDR2 SYDVKM. The CDR3 sequence is CASGTPEMDTQYF. The CDR3 DNA follows: TGTGCCAGCGGGACACCAGAGATGGATACGCAGTATTTT.

The J gene is TRBJ1-5, the V gene TRBV27; D possibly corresponds to TRBD1 (6 bases). This CDR3 is built from 16 residues. In germline, CDR1 is MNHEY, CDR2 SMNVEV (reference sequence). V was shortened by 5 bases and J by 1 base, with 15 bases between the two germline ends. The CDR3 sequence is CASSPMTGLSNQPQHF. The CDR3 nucleotides are TGTGCCAGCAGTCCAATGACAGGTCTAAGCAATCAGCCCCAGCATTTT.

V and J are TRBV7-9 and TRBJ2-7, with 8 bases lining up with TRBD1. CDR1 SEHNR and CDR2 FQNEAQ come from the germline V gene (reference sequence). This CDR3 comprises 13 residues. V gave up 5 bases and J gave up 2 bases; unmatched junction bases: 2. The CDR3 DNA sequence: TGTGCCAGCAGCCAGGGGGCGACCTACGAGCAGTACTTC. Residues: CASSQGATYEQYF.

V usage is TRBV6-5 and J usage is TRBJ2-1; 7 bases align to TRBD2. With V trimmed by 6 bases and J by 7 bases, 12 bases remained unmatched. The CDR3 spans 15 residues. Germline CDR1 reads MNHEY; CDR2 reads SVGAGI. In DNA, the CDR3 is TGTGCCAGCAGCAGGAGCGGGACCACGAGGAATGAGCAGTTCTTC. Protein sequence: CASSRSGTTRNEQFF.

This sequence joins TRBV5-4 and TRBJ1-2, with 7 bases matching TRBD1. The V and J ends lost 4 bases and 6 bases, in that order; junction bases with no gene match: 3. CDR1 and CDR2 from the germline V gene are SGHNT and YYREEE (reference sequence). The CDR3 has 12 amino acids. The CDR3 is CASSGDSHGYTF. The DNA for the CDR3 is TGTGCCAGCAGCGGGGACAGTCATGGCTACACCTTC.

The CDR3 protein is CASSSRDFTDTQYF. Written as DNA, the CDR3 is TGTGCCAGCAGCTCAAGGGACTTCACAGATACGCAGTATTTT. V gene TRBV7-3 combines with J gene TRBJ2-3, with D possibly being TRBD2 (6 bases). Germline V gene data show CDR1 as SGHTA and CDR2 as FQGTGA. Trimming left V 4 bases short and J 2 bases short, with 10 bases between. This CDR3 has 14 residues. Using reference TRBV7-3 and TRBJ2-3 for the parts outside the CDR3, the full variable domain is GAGVSQTPSNKVTEKGKYVELRCDPISGHTALYWYRQSLGQGPEFLIYFQGTGAADDSGLPNDRFFAVRPEGSVSTLKIQRTERGDSAVYLCASSSRDFTDTQYFGPGTRLTVL.

The V gene is TRBV4-1, the J gene TRBJ2-1; 13 positions match TRBD2. The length of the CDR3 is 16 residues. CDR1 and CDR2 from the germline V gene are MGHRA and YSYEKL. V lost 3 bases and J lost 7; bases outside the gene matches: 6. The CDR3 sequence is CASSHLMTSGRNEQFF. The CDR3 DNA reads as TGCGCCAGCAGCCACCTCATGACTAGCGGGAGGAATGAGCAGTTCTTC.

The CDR3 protein is CASSVGGRETQYF. The CDR3, as DNA: TGTGCCAGCTCAGTCGGGGGGCGAGAGACCCAGTACTTC. The chain couples TRBV2 to TRBJ2-5; D might be TRBD2 (7 bases). Trimming pared 8 bases from V and 4 bases from J, leaving 14 bases between. CDR1 SNHLY and CDR2 FYNNEI come from the germline V gene. The CDR3 runs 13 residues.

The chain has TRBV6-5 and TRBJ2-7, with TRBD1 as a possible D gene (6 bases). CDR3 size: 14 residues. Germline CDR1 MNHEY, CDR2 SVGAGI. The V end was cut by 2 bases, the J end by 3 bases, with 11 bases between. The CDR3 reads CASSYPGVGYEQYF. CDR3 sequence (DNA): TGTGCCAGCAGTTACCCAGGGGTGGGCTACGAGCAGTACTTC.

The V gene is TRBV2, the J gene TRBJ1-2; maybe TRBD1 (6 bases). The CDR3 spans 14 residues. V lost 8 bases and J 2 bases, leaving 15 bases between the germline ends. From germline, CDR1 is SNHLY and CDR2 FYNNEI. CDR3: CASAGGGQNYGYTF. The CDR3 region has the DNA TGTGCCAGCGCCGGAGGAGGACAGAACTATGGCTACACCTTC.

V is TRBV20-1 and J is TRBJ1-3; D gene unclear. V lost 2 bases to trimming and J lost 4 bases, with 3 bases between them. CDR3 length: 11 residues. CDR1 DFQATT and CDR2 SNEGSKA come from the germline V gene (reference sequence). The CDR3 nucleotides are TGCAGTGCTAGAAGCGGAAACACCATATATTTT. Amino acid sequence: CSARSGNTIYF.

This chain joins TRBV27 and TRBJ2-7, with 9 bases fitting TRBD1. Germline-derived CDR1 and CDR2 are MNHEY and SMNVEV (reference sequence). The CDR3 loop spans 13 amino acids. V dropped 4 bases and J dropped 5; count of bases not matched to a gene: 3. The CDR3 coding sequence is TGTGCCAGCAGTTGGGACAGGGTAAACGAGCAGTACTTC. Protein: CASSWDRVNEQYF.

Points on this clone: One end of the junction fails to match germline, which may point to a read error. The chain carries TRBV2 and TRBJ1-2; a weak D match, TRBD1 (6 bases). The germline V gene encodes CDR1 SNHLY and CDR2 FYNNEI. This CDR3 contains 13 residues. CDR3 amino acids: CASTSGGDTRKVF. In nucleotides, the CDR3 is TGTGCCAGCACCTCGGGAGGGGACACAAGGAAAGTCTTC.

CDR3 region: CASSTPGQSFYGYTF. CDR3 in DNA: TGTGCCAGCAGCACACCGGGACAGAGCTTCTATGGCTACACCTTC. The rearrangement joins TRBV7-9 to TRBJ1-2; 7 positions match TRBD1. V shed 5 bases, J shed 4 bases, and the junction held 10 bases outside the gene matches. CDR1 and CDR2 from the germline V gene are SEHNR and FQNEAQ (reference sequence). This CDR3 comprises 15 residues. Looking up the rest from reference TRBV7-9 and TRBJ1-2 gives the full variable domain: DTGVSQNPRHKITKRGQNVTFRCDPISEHNRLYWYRQTLGQGPEFLTYFQNEAQLEKSRLLSDRFSAERPKGSFSTLEIQRTEQGDSAMYLCASSTPGQSFYGYTFGSGTRLTVV.

This sequence joins TRBV15 and TRBJ2-3, with 12 positions matching TRBD2. V lost 5 bases and J lost 4; bases outside the gene matches: 4. This CDR3 comprises 15 residues. Germline V lookup: CDR1 LNHNV, CDR2 YYDKDF (reference sequence). The CDR3 here is CATSRRLAGADTQYF. The DNA of the CDR3 is TGTGCCACCAGCCGGAGACTAGCGGGAGCAGATACGCAGTATTTT.

This clone came up a few times. J is TRBJ1-1 and V is TRBV7-3; D is unresolved. The V end lost 3 bases, the J end lost 8 bases, and 16 bases lay between the germline ends. The germline CDR1 and CDR2 sequences are SGHTA and FQGTGA. The CDR3 consists of 14 residues. The CDR3 here is CASSFFHGQAEAFF. CDR3 bases: TGTGCCAGCAGCTTCTTCCATGGCCAGGCGGAAGCTTTCTTT.

The V and J genes are TRBV10-3 and TRBJ1-5; D may be TRBD1 (5 bases). The CDR3 sequence is 14 residues long. From germline, CDR1 is ENHRY and CDR2 SYGVKD. Between the trimmed V and J ends, which lost 7 bases and 7 bases, there was a span of 17 bases. This CDR3 reads CAIKGGGVDQPQHF. The CDR3 region has the DNA TGTGCCATCAAGGGAGGAGGGGTTGACCAGCCCCAGCATTTT.

This sequence joins TRBV5-6 and TRBJ1-2, with 9 bases aligning to TRBD1. Germline lookup yields CDR1 SGHDT and CDR2 YYEEEE. Trimming at V came to 4 bases and at J to 4 bases, leaving 5 bases not matched to a gene. The CDR3 is 14 amino acids. The DNA of the CDR3 is TGTGCCAGCAGCCCGGACAGGGGAGCCTATGGCTACACCTTC. It yields the protein CASSPDRGAYGYTF.

The chain combines TRBV18 with TRBJ1-1; TRBD1 might be the D (6 bases). Germline CDR1 and CDR2: KGHSH and LQKENI. V lost 1 base to trimming and J lost 0 bases, with 9 bases between them. This CDR3 has 15 residues. Written as DNA, the CDR3 is TGTGCCAGCTCACCACAGGGGGAAATGAACACTGAAGCTTTCTTT. This translates into CASSPQGEMNTEAFF. The variable domain in full, completed from reference TRBV18 and TRBJ1-1, reads NAGVMQNPRHLVRRRGQEARLRCSPMKGHSHVYWYRQLPEEGLKFMVYLQKENIIDESGMPKERFSAEFPKEGPSILRIQQVVRGDSAAYFCASSPQGEMNTEAFFGQGTRLTVV.

The V call is TRBV4-2, the J call TRBJ2-7; 11 positions agree with TRBD1. The CDR3 loop spans 15 amino acids. V gave up 3 bases and J gave up 1 base; unmatched junction bases: 2. Germline CDR1 reads LGHNA; CDR2 reads YNFKEQ. The CDR3 reads CASSQGTGGSYEQYF. For the CDR3, the DNA is TGTGCCAGCAGCCAGGGGACAGGGGGTTCCTACGAGCAGTACTTC.

This clone has only a few counts. This chain connects TRBV28 to TRBJ1-2, with D unresolved. Germline CDR1 and CDR2: MDHEN and SYDVKM. Trimming left V 6 bases short and J 8 bases short, with 10 bases between. This CDR3 comprises 11 residues. The CDR3 region has the DNA TGTGCCAGCAGCCTGACTCGGGGCTACACCTTC. The encoded protein is CASSLTRGYTF.